The source of this TCR beta chain is a study of cytomegalovirus exposure and HLA in healthy donors. Study-level points and caveats: Researchers reported in a later analysis that a missense DCLRE1C variant was tied to TCR beta V- and J-gene trimming. It was likely that a cluster of highly shared sequence variants was a sequencing artifact.

This PCR relied on a set of 60 Vbeta primers and 13 Jbeta primers. Repertoires were generated with immunoSEQ multiplex PCR, while TCRdb's copy carries only in-frame clones and drops some. The sample carries roughly 160,000 clones, approximately 71% recorded once. Concerning this clone: The antigen remains unidentified.

The V end lost 6 bases, the J end lost 4 bases, and 17 bases lay between the germline ends. The germline V gene has CDR1 SGHDT and CDR2 YYEEEE. There are 15 residues in the CDR3. This TCR was recovered from a girl aged 5-17 years in good health and CMV-seronegative. The chain links TRBV5-6 to TRBJ2-1; TRBD1 is a possible D gene (6 bases). The sequenced material came from PBMCs. The chain's CDR3 is CASTSEGEQYNEQFF. CDR3 nucleotide sequence: TGTGCCAGCACGTCCGAGGGGGAACAGTACAATGAGCAGTTCTTC.